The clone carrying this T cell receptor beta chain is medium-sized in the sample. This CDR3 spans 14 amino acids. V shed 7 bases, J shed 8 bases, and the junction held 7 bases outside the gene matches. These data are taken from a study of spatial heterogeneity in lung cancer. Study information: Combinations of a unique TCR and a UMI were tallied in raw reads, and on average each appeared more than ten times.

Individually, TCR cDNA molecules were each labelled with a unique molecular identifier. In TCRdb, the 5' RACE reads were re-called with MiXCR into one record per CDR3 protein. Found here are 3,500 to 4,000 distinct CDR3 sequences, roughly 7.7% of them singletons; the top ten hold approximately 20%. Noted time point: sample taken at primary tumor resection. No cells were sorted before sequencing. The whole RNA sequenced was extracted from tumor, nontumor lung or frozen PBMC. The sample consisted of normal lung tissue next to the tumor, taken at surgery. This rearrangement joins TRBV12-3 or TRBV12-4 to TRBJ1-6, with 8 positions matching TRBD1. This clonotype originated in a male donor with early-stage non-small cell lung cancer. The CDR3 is CASTPTGAHSPLHF. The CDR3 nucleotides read TGTGCCAGCACCCCGACAGGGGCCCATTCACCCCTCCACTTT.